The next 26 T cell receptor beta chains were all read from a single sample in a study of Ad26.COV2.S vaccination and SARS-CoV-2 variants. Assay used: immunoSEQ multiplex PCR; TCRdb lists only in-frame clones, some missing. The sample comprises some 370,000 clones, about four fifths of which are singletons, and about 7.1% rests with the top ten. Treatment denoted: roughly 19 received Ad26.COV2.S at low or high dose, single or two shots; about 5 received placebo; per-sample allocation not given. Vaccine and placebo recipients were sampled on day 63 after the first injection. Here the sequenced sample was peripheral blood, taken in a trial of Ad26.COV2.S vaccine versus placebo. The receptor set was obtained from a person aged 18-65 years who received the Ad26.COV2.S COVID-19 vaccine or a placebo.

The chain joins TRBV14 to TRBJ2-2, with a weak D call TRBD1 (6 bases). The length of the CDR3 is 15 residues. V lost 0 bases and J 6 bases, leaving 11 bases between the germline ends. Germline loops: CDR1 SGHDN, CDR2 FVKESK. CDR3 in amino acids: CASSQERGIAGELFF. For the CDR3, the DNA is TGTGCCAGCAGCCAAGAGAGGGGGATTGCCGGGGAGCTGTTTTTT.

This chain links TRBV11-2 with TRBJ2-1; D is undetermined. Deletions cut 5 bases from V and 7 bases from J, with 12 bases between. CDR1 and CDR2 from the germline V gene are SGHAT and FQNNGV. CDR3 length equals 13 residues. CDR3 coding DNA: TGTGCCAGCAGCCCCCAATCCGGGAATGAGCAGTTCTTC. This sequence encodes CASSPQSGNEQFF.

This rearrangement joins TRBV28 to TRBJ1-2; D possibly corresponds to TRBD1 (5 bases). The CDR3 is made up of 14 amino acids. Germline V CDR1 and CDR2: MDHEN, SYDVKM. Trimming cost V 7 bases and J 8 bases, with 20 bases left between them. In nucleotides, the CDR3 is TGTGCCAGCACCTATCCGGGACCAGAGAAGGGCTACACCTTC. Protein sequence: CASTYPGPEKGYTF.

The chain is built from TRBV5-1 and TRBJ1-1; a possible D gene is TRBD1 (6 bases). Trimming left V 1 base short and J 6 bases short, with 7 bases between. CDR3 length: 12 residues. Germline V lookup: CDR1 SGHRS, CDR2 YFSETQ. Written as DNA, the CDR3 is TGCGCCAGCAGCTTGACAGGGCCTGAAGCTTTCTTT. It yields the protein CASSLTGPEAFF.

The chain is built from TRBV19 and TRBJ1-1; maybe TRBD1 (5 bases). Trimming stripped 6 bases from V and 5 bases from J, with 19 bases between. The germline V gene has CDR1 LNHDA and CDR2 SQIVND (reference sequence). The CDR3 totals 15 residues. DNA of the CDR3: TGTGCCAGTAGGAGGCCCGGAGGGGCTAGGACTGAAGCTTTCTTT. This encodes CASRRPGGARTEAFF.

V usage is TRBV24-1 and J usage is TRBJ2-1; 7 positions match TRBD1. CDR1 KGHDR and CDR2 SFDVKD come from the germline V gene. V was pared by 5 bases and J by 5 bases, with 5 bases of the junction left unmatched. The CDR3 covers 14 residues. CDR3 protein: CATSATGYHNEQFF. In DNA, the CDR3 is TGTGCCACCAGTGCGACAGGGTACCACAATGAGCAGTTCTTC.

CDR3: CASSLAGSSYEQYF. The CDR3 DNA sequence: TGTGCCAGTAGTTTAGCGGGCAGCTCCTACGAGCAGTACTTC. V usage is TRBV19 and J usage is TRBJ2-7; 7 positions match TRBD2. The CDR3 covers 14 residues. The trim removed 5 bases at V and 0 bases at J, leaving 4 bases unmatched. Germline V gene lookup returns CDR1 LNHDA and CDR2 SQIVND (reference sequence).

The V and J genes are TRBV4-1 and TRBJ2-1; 12 bases align to TRBD2. The CDR3 has 19 residues. Losses at the gene ends were 2 bases for V and 4 bases for J; bases not matched to a gene: 12. CDR1 and CDR2 (germline): MGHRA, YSYEKL. The CDR3 DNA reads TGCGCCAGCAGCCAATGGGTGGCTAGCGGGAGGGATCTTTACAATGAGCAGTTCTTC. It yields the protein CASSQWVASGRDLYNEQFF.

This chain links TRBV5-4 with TRBJ2-5; no firm D call. The germline CDR1 and CDR2 sequences are SGHNT and YYREEE (reference sequence). Deletions cut 5 bases from V and 6 bases from J, with 20 bases between. The CDR3 has 15 amino acids. CDR3 sequence (DNA): TGTGCCAGCAGGTCCCTAGGATCCAGGCCGCAGACCCAGTACTTC. It is translated as CASRSLGSRPQTQYF.

The chain uses TRBV4-1 and TRBJ2-3; 9 bases are a match to TRBD2. CDR1 is MGHRA and CDR2 is YSYEKL in the germline V gene. The CDR3 is 16 amino acids. V shed 2 bases and J 1 base; nucleotides not matched to a gene: 4. CDR3 sequence (DNA): TGCGCCAGCAGCCAACCGGCGGGAGGGGGCACAGATACGCAGTATTTT. This gives the protein CASSQPAGGGTDTQYF.

CDR3 in DNA: TGCGCCAGCAGCTTGGGGACAGGGTCTGGAAACACCATATATTTT. It is translated as CASSLGTGSGNTIYF. J is TRBJ1-3 and V is TRBV5-1; 8 nucleotides agree with TRBD1. V trimming: 0 bases; J trimming: 1 base; junction bases outside the gene matches: 0. Germline assignment: CDR1 SGHRS and CDR2 YFSETQ. This CDR3 has 15 residues.

The V and J genes are TRBV5-8 and TRBJ2-6; perhaps TRBD1 as D (6 bases). The germline V gene has CDR1 SGHTS and CDR2 YDEGEE. This CDR3 comprises 14 residues. V lost 4 bases, J lost 4 bases, and 9 bases lay in between. CDR3 nucleotides: TGTGCCAGCAGCGCAGACAGGGGGGCCAACGTCCTGACTTTC. This sequence encodes CASSADRGANVLTF.

The rearrangement uses TRBV19 and TRBJ2-2; 9 bases are a match to TRBD1. Germline values: CDR1 LNHDA, CDR2 SQIVND (reference sequence). With 6 bases clipped from V and 1 base from J, the junction kept 3 bases outside the gene matches. The CDR3 totals 15 residues. The CDR3 sequence: CASSRDRVNTGELFF. The CDR3 bases are TGTGCCAGTAGCCGGGACAGGGTGAACACCGGGGAGCTGTTTTTT.

This rearrangement joins TRBV19 to TRBJ2-3, with 7 bases lining up with TRBD2. Germline CDR1 is LNHDA and CDR2 is SQIVND (reference sequence). With V trimmed by 5 bases and J by 0 bases, 11 bases remained unmatched. The CDR3 runs 17 residues. CDR3 protein: CASSSQGLVISTDTQYF. The CDR3 nucleotides read TGTGCCAGTAGTTCTCAAGGACTAGTTATCAGCACAGATACGCAGTATTTT. Full variable domain (outside the CDR3, taken from reference TRBV19 and TRBJ2-3): DGGITQSPKYLFRKEGQNVTLSCEQNLNHDAMYWYRQDPGQGLRLIYYSQIVNDFQKGDIAEGYSVSREKKESFPLTVTSAQKNPTAFYLCASSSQGLVISTDTQYFGPGTRLTVL.

In its sample, this clone was seen a few times. V gene TRBV6-5 combines with J gene TRBJ1-1; TRBD1 matches at 9 bases. Unmatched junction bases numbered 6, after V lost 6 bases and J lost 4 bases. Per germline, CDR1 MNHEY and CDR2 SVGAGI. The CDR3 is made up of 14 amino acids. The CDR3 nucleotides read TGTGCCAGCAGACCAACAGGGGGCGGCACTGAAGCTTTCTTT. This codes for CASRPTGGGTEAFF.

The V call is TRBV5-1, the J call TRBJ2-2; 8 bases fit TRBD1. Germline V CDR1 and CDR2: SGHRS, YFSETQ. CDR3 length equals 16 residues. Losses at the gene ends were 0 bases for V and 4 bases for J; bases not matched to a gene: 5. The CDR3 is CASSLVLDRATGELFF. CDR3 nucleotide sequence: TGCGCCAGCAGCTTGGTTTTGGACAGGGCCACCGGGGAGCTGTTTTTT.

The chain has TRBV3-1 (or the pseudogene TRBV3-2) and TRBJ1-3; D is uncertain. The length of the CDR3 is 14 residues. Germline V gene lookup returns CDR1 LGHDT and CDR2 YNNKEL (reference sequence). Deletions cut 1 base from V and 5 bases from J, with 9 bases between. The DNA for the CDR3 is TGTGCCAGCAGCCAAGGGTCATTAAGAAACACCATATATTTT. Amino acid sequence: CASSQGSLRNTIYF.

The chain couples TRBV4-3 to TRBJ1-5; possible D gene TRBD1, 5 bases. The CDR3 spans 14 residues. The V gene's germline CDR1 is LGHNA and CDR2 YSLEER. Trimming took off 4 bases at V and 2 bases at J, with 9 bases between the two ends. This chain's CDR3 is CASSPRVRNQPQHF. In DNA, the CDR3 is TGCGCCAGCAGCCCCAGGGTTCGCAATCAGCCCCAGCATTTT.

The gene calls are TRBV9 and TRBJ2-5; TRBD1 is a possible D gene (6 bases). Germline-derived CDR1 and CDR2 are SGDLS and YYNGEE. V was clipped by 4 bases and J by 5 bases, with 18 bases between them. The CDR3 has 15 residues. Here the CDR3 DNA reads TGTGCCAGCAGCTTCGAACAGGGATTACATGAGACCCAGTACTTC. It codes for CASSFEQGLHETQYF.

Here the CDR3 reads CASSWGRAAGYTF. CDR3 DNA sequence: TGCGCCAGCAGCTGGGGACGGGCCGCTGGCTACACCTTC. This chain uses TRBV5-1 with TRBJ1-2; D may be TRBD1 (5 bases). Germline V CDR1 and CDR2: SGHRS, YFSETQ. Trimming took off 3 bases at V and 7 bases at J, with 13 bases between the two ends. This CDR3 is 13 amino acids long.

This clone was detected only once. This chain joins TRBV5-5 and TRBJ2-7; TRBD1 matches 7 bases. V dropped 3 bases and J dropped 2; count of bases not matched to a gene: 5. Germline CDR1 and CDR2: SGHKS and YYEKEE (reference sequence). The CDR3 contains 14 residues. In DNA, the CDR3 is TGTGCCAGCAGCTGGGGTCAGGGGGCCTACGAGCAGTACTTC. It yields the protein CASSWGQGAYEQYF.

Notes on this clone: Other DNA sequences in the sample encode the same CDR3. The genes are TRBV19 and TRBJ1-3, with D hard to call. CDR3 size: 14 residues. Germline assignment: CDR1 LNHDA and CDR2 SQIVND (reference sequence). Trimming took 3 bases from V and 0 from J, leaving 6 bases between them. The CDR3 here is CASSIGISGNTIYF. The CDR3 DNA sequence: TGTGCCAGTAGTATTGGTATCTCTGGAAACACCATATATTTT.

About this clone itself: One end of the junction is discordant with germline, which a read error may explain. This chain connects TRBV10-1 to TRBJ2-1, with 8 bases aligning to TRBD2. The V gene's germline CDR1 is WNHNN and CDR2 SYGVQD (reference sequence). This CDR3 is built from 15 residues. The CDR3 DNA sequence: TGCGCCGGCAGCAGAGCGGGGGAGGGCTACAATGAGCAGTTCTTC. Protein: CAGSRAGEGYNEQFF.

This chain uses TRBV4-1 with TRBJ2-7, with D perhaps assigned TRBD1 or TRBD2 (5 bases each). V was pared by 2 bases and J by 4 bases, with 12 bases between. Germline-derived CDR1 and CDR2 are MGHRA and YSYEKL. The CDR3 contains 14 residues. The CDR3 loop is CASSQRPGGYEQYF. The CDR3 nucleotides are TGCGCCAGCAGCCAACGACCTGGGGGTTACGAGCAGTACTTC.

This chain joins TRBV6-2 or TRBV6-3 and TRBJ2-1; 8 nucleotides match TRBD2. V gave up 5 bases and J gave up 2 bases; unmatched junction bases: 5. This CDR3 is built from 15 residues. CDR1 and CDR2 (germline): MNHEY, SVGEGT. The CDR3 region has the DNA TGTGCCAGCAGTATAGCGGGGAGGGCCTACAATGAGCAGTTCTTC. Translating it yields CASSIAGRAYNEQFF.

The rearrangement joins TRBV4-3 to TRBJ2-5; perhaps TRBD2 as D (6 bases). Germline V gene lookup returns CDR1 LGHNA and CDR2 YSLEER. The V end was cut by 4 bases, the J end by 3 bases, with 21 bases between. This CDR3 contains 17 residues. The chain's CDR3 is CASSPTLLAAGKETQYF. As DNA, the CDR3 is TGCGCCAGCAGCCCAACGTTACTAGCAGCTGGCAAAGAGACCCAGTACTTC.